What follows are 17 T cell receptor beta chains derived from one specimen sequenced in a study of post-analysis software for immune sequencing data. Findings and limits, study-wide: When patients were compared with controls, about 5 TRBV segments were more frequent, TRBV5-6, TRBV5-1 and TRBV20-1 among them.

These TCRs are of unknown antigen specificity. Presence of unique molecular identifiers characterized the TCR beta cDNA libraries. Using its own MiXCR run on the PCR reads, TCRdb lists one record per CDR3 protein. The sample carries about 820,000 distinct CDR3 sequences, approximately 57% recorded once. Sequenced sample: blood. These receptors all come from a girl aged 10 to 17 with multiple sclerosis.

This clonotype has just a few counts. The rearrangement joins TRBV29-1 to TRBJ2-3; tentative D call: TRBD2 (5 bases). V was shortened by 0 bases and J by 2 bases, with 18 bases between the two germline ends. The V gene's germline CDR1 is SQVTM and CDR2 ANQGSEA. The CDR3 runs 17 residues. The CDR3 protein is CSVEDRGFSLNTDTQYF. The DNA for the CDR3 is TGCAGCGTTGAAGATCGCGGGTTTTCACTAAACACAGATACGCAGTATTTT.

The chain has TRBV7-3 and TRBJ2-3; D is possibly TRBD1 (5 bases). CDR1 is SGHTA, CDR2 FQGTGA, per germline. V dropped 5 bases and J dropped 8 bases, with 14 bases sitting between them. This CDR3 is 13 amino acids long. The CDR3, as DNA: TGTGCCAGCAGCCAGGGCCCTGCTACTACGCAGTATTTT. Protein sequence: CASSQGPATTQYF.

The chain's CDR3 is CATSRDDRPYGYTF. Here the CDR3 DNA reads TGTGCCACCAGCAGAGATGACAGGCCCTATGGCTACACCTTC. The J gene is TRBJ1-2, the V gene TRBV15, with a weak D call TRBD1 (6 bases). V dropped 0 bases and J dropped 4 bases, with 9 bases sitting between them. Germline V gene data show CDR1 as LNHNV and CDR2 as YYDKDF (reference sequence). The CDR3 spans 14 residues.

The chain couples TRBV7-9 to TRBJ2-5, with TRBD1 identical over 11 bases. Per germline, CDR1 SEHNR and CDR2 FQNEAQ (reference sequence). The CDR3 consists of 14 residues. Unmatched junction bases numbered 10, after V lost 5 bases and J lost 11 bases. The CDR3 sequence is CASSRTGGAGEQYF. CDR3 nucleotide sequence: TGTGCCAGCAGCCGGACAGGGGGCGCAGGGGAGCAGTACTTC.

V usage is TRBV6-1 and J usage is TRBJ1-1, with 11 bases that match TRBD1. Germline CDR1 MNHNS, CDR2 SASEGT. The trim removed 6 bases at V and 12 bases at J, leaving 9 bases unmatched. This CDR3 is built from 13 residues. CDR3 in amino acids: CASRRDRGFRSFF. The CDR3 region has the DNA TGTGCCAGCAGGAGGGACAGGGGGTTCCGATCTTTCTTT.

The genes are TRBV6-5 and TRBJ2-4; no clear D gene. Matching the DNA end better, TRBJ2-7 makes the J call doubtful. The germline gives CDR1 MNHEY, CDR2 SVGAGI. The CDR3 extends over 15 amino acids. The DNA for the CDR3 is TGTGCCAGCAGTTCGCACCTATCCCCCCTCTACGAGCAGTACTTC. This codes for CASSSHLSPLYEQYF.

The chain has TRBV29-1 and TRBJ1-1; D possibly corresponds to TRBD1 (5 bases). CDR1 is SQVTM and CDR2 is ANQGSEA in the germline V gene. V was cut by 6 bases and J by 4 bases, with 15 bases left in between. The CDR3 sequence is 13 residues long. CDR3 residues: CSVIRGPGTEAFF. In DNA form, the CDR3 reads TGCAGCGTCATTAGGGGTCCGGGCACTGAAGCTTTCTTT.

V is TRBV12-3 or TRBV12-4 and J is TRBJ1-2; D possibly corresponds to TRBD1 (5 bases). Trimming stripped 3 bases from V and 2 bases from J, with 13 bases between. The CDR3 loop spans 15 amino acids. The CDR3 DNA is TGTGCCAGCAGTTTTGCTCAGGGCCTGAACTATGGCTACACCTTC. This encodes CASSFAQGLNYGYTF.

This clonotype was seen a few times. The chain has TRBV7-8 and TRBJ1-2; TRBD1 agrees at 8 bases. With 1 base clipped from V and 4 bases from J, the junction kept 5 bases outside the gene matches. Germline loops: CDR1 SGHVS, CDR2 FQNEAQ. The CDR3 is made up of 15 amino acids. CDR3 sequence: CASSLGQGAIYGYTF. CDR3 nucleotides: TGTGCCAGCAGCTTAGGGCAGGGGGCTATCTATGGCTACACCTTC.

DNA of the CDR3: TGTGCCAGCAGCTATGAGACCGCGGGGACCCAGTACTTC. It yields the protein CASSYETAGTQYF. The V call is TRBV7-7, the J call TRBJ2-5, with D perhaps matching TRBD2 (5 bases). This CDR3 comprises 13 residues. Trimming left V 4 bases short and J 7 bases short, with 13 bases between. Germline CDR1 SSHAT, CDR2 FNYEAQ (reference sequence).

This rearrangement joins TRBV6-5 to TRBJ2-1, with TRBD1 as a possible D gene (6 bases). The germline CDR1 and CDR2 sequences are MNHEY and SVGAGI. Trimming removed 7 bases from V and 12 bases from J, with 16 bases in between. The CDR3 consists of 12 residues. CDR3 in DNA: TGTGCCAGCAACGATGTGGGACAAGGGCAGTTCTTC. Its protein product is CASNDVGQGQFF.

This clonotype has more than one count but fewer than ten. The chain carries TRBV29-1 and TRBJ2-6; possibly TRBD2 for D (5 bases). The CDR3 is 15 residues long. Germline V CDR1 and CDR2: SQVTM, ANQGSEA. V gave up 4 bases and J gave up 3 bases, with 13 bases separating them. The CDR3 reads CSVAGERRGANVLTF. DNA of the CDR3: TGCAGCGTTGCCGGGGAGCGGCGTGGGGCCAACGTCCTGACTTTC.

This clonotype turned up a few times. This chain links TRBV10-3 with TRBJ2-3; D is undetermined. Trimming cost V 2 bases and J 4 bases, with 4 bases left between them. The CDR3 runs 12 residues. Germline assignment: CDR1 ENHRY and CDR2 SYGVKD. The CDR3 reads CAISERADTQYF. CDR3 sequence (DNA): TGTGCCATCAGTGAGCGTGCAGATACGCAGTATTTT.

The chain links TRBV14 to TRBJ2-4, with D perhaps assigned TRBD1 or TRBD2 (5 bases each). The DNA end is more similar to TRBJ2-7, so the J call may be wrong. The CDR3 covers 17 residues. CDR1 is SGHDN and CDR2 is FVKESK in the germline V gene. The CDR3 sequence: CASSQHPGTLAFYEQYF. In DNA form, the CDR3 reads TGTGCCAGCAGCCAACATCCAGGGACCCTTGCCTTCTACGAGCAGTACTTC.

The CDR3 DNA follows: TGCGCCAGCAGCCGCGACGAGACAGGGCTGGATACGCAGTATTTT. It is translated as CASSRDETGLDTQYF. The chain employs TRBV5-1 and TRBJ2-3; 7 bases are shared with TRBD1. V shed 4 bases, J shed 6 bases, and the junction held 11 bases outside the gene matches. The length of the CDR3 is 15 residues. Germline values: CDR1 SGHRS, CDR2 YFSETQ. The full variable domain, in which reference TRBV5-1 and TRBJ2-3 provide the parts outside the CDR3, is KAGVTQTPRYLIKTRGQQVTLSCSPISGHRSVSWYQQTPGQGLQFLFEYFSETQRNKGNFPGRFSGRQFSNSRSEMNVSTLELGDSALYLCASSRDETGLDTQYFGPGTRLTVL.

The rearrangement uses TRBV5-1 and TRBJ2-3; 9 positions match TRBD1. The J segment lost 5 bases and the V segment lost 4 bases, leaving 8 bases of the junction unmatched. Germline CDR1 and CDR2: SGHRS and YFSETQ. The CDR3 has 15 amino acids. CDR3 sequence (DNA): TGCGCCAGCAGCCCGTTGACAGGGGGACAAGATACGCAGTATTTT. This codes for CASSPLTGGQDTQYF. The complete variable domain, with remaining parts taken from reference TRBV5-1 and TRBJ2-3, reads KAGVTQTPRYLIKTRGQQVTLSCSPISGHRSVSWYQQTPGQGLQFLFEYFSETQRNKGNFPGRFSGRQFSNSRSEMNVSTLELGDSALYLCASSPLTGGQDTQYFGPGTRLTVL.

This clonotype has just a few counts. The chain recombines TRBV29-1 with TRBJ2-7, with 8 bases that match TRBD1. J lost 5 bases, V lost 7 bases, and 10 bases had no gene match. The germline gives CDR1 SQVTM, CDR2 ANQGSEA. This CDR3 has 13 amino acids. The CDR3 DNA follows: TGCAGCGCCGCCGGGCAGGGGGCGAACGAGCAGTACTTC. It yields the protein CSAAGQGANEQYF.